This T cell receptor (beta chain) is from a study of blood T cells in healthy people across ages. This clonotype was observed a handful of times. No antigen is known for it. Because the CDR3's place on the DNA is in doubt, the DNA is left out and the CDR3 is given as listed by TCRdb. Broader study findings: Naive and antigen-experienced cells were not separated, limiting conclusive comparison.

Combining a sample-barcoded 5' primer with a J-beta primer mix, a second PCR ran for about 7 to 11 cycles. From the 5' RACE reads, TCRdb called clonotypes with MiXCR, one entry per CDR3 protein. Of 1.5 million to 2 million distinct CDR3 sequences in the sample, 28% are singletons; the top ten hold around 7.7%. The CDR3 is 15 residues long, ends included. Looked up from germline, CDR1 is SGDLS and CDR2 is YYNGEE. Material: blood. This rearrangement joins TRBV9 to TRBJ1-1; the D call in the table, TRBD1, was not verified against the DNA. This sequence originates from a young woman in good health. CDR3 loop: CASSVALGANTETFF.